Listed here are 10 T cell receptor beta chains from one sample, sequenced in a study of identical twins. TCRdb reanalysed the 5' RACE reads using MiXCR and keeps one entry per CDR3 protein. This table holds approximately 690,000 distinct CDR3 sequences, less than 7% found once. Specimen: naive T cells sorted from blood. The receptor source for this set is a man between 18 and 35 years old in good health.

This clonotype appeared a few times. The V call is TRBV3-1, the J call TRBJ2-3; D is undetermined. Germline CDR1 reads LGHDT; CDR2 reads YNNKEL (reference sequence). The V and J ends lost 4 bases and 2 bases respectively, with 16 bases between them. The CDR3 has 16 residues. CDR3 sequence reads: CASSPYTLNPTDTQYF. Here the CDR3 DNA reads TGTGCCAGCAGCCCCTACACCCTTAATCCCACAGATACGCAGTATTTT.

There are many counts of this clonotype. This chain joins TRBV7-2 and TRBJ2-7; D perhaps matches TRBD2 (5 bases). Per germline, CDR1 SGHTA and CDR2 FQGNSA. Trimming pared 2 bases from V and 0 bases from J, leaving 14 bases between. CDR3 length equals 16 residues. The DNA for the CDR3 is TGTGCCAGCAGCTTACTTCGGCACACTAGCTCCTACGAGCAGTACTTC. This translates into CASSLLRHTSSYEQYF.

This clonotype has at least ten counts. J is TRBJ2-5 and V is TRBV5-1, with 11 bases aligning to TRBD2. This CDR3 is built from 13 residues. With V trimmed by 9 bases and J by 3 bases, 4 bases remained unmatched. CDR1 SGHRS and CDR2 YFSETQ come from the germline V gene. CDR3 in DNA: TGCGCCACCCAACTAGCGGGGGAAGAGACCCAGTACTTC. Translating it yields CATQLAGEETQYF.

The chain couples TRBV4-3 to TRBJ1-6; D gene uncertain. Deletions cut 5 bases from V and 2 bases from J, with 16 bases between. CDR1 is LGHNA and CDR2 is YSLEER in the germline V gene. CDR3 length: 17 residues. CDR3 in amino acids: CASSKGRTTAYNSPLHF. The CDR3 bases are TGCGCCAGCAGCAAAGGCCGGACTACAGCCTATAATTCACCCCTCCACTTT.

This clonotype was picked up one time. As the CDR3 is not closed by the conserved phenylalanine or tryptophan, this likely results from a read error. The V gene is TRBV4-1, the J gene TRBJ2-5, with TRBD2 as a possible D gene (6 bases). The CDR3 is made up of 15 amino acids. From germline, CDR1 is MGHRA and CDR2 YSYEKL. Trimming cost V 0 bases and J 2 bases, with 10 bases left between them. CDR3 sequence (DNA): TGCGCCAGCAGCCAAGAGAGGCTAGCGCAAGAGACCCAGTACTCC. This translates into CASSQERLAQETQYS.

Points on this clonotype: The conserved phenylalanine or tryptophan is not found at the CDR3 terminus, so this likely reflects a read error. The rearrangement joins TRBV28 to TRBJ2-3; TRBD2 might be the D (6 bases). From germline, CDR1 is MDHEN and CDR2 SYDVKM. V was pared by 6 bases and J by 1 base, with 23 bases between. The CDR3 consists of 18 residues. The chain's CDR3 is CASSPLLRDFGGTDTQYC. CDR3 nucleotides: TGTGCCAGCAGCCCCTTGCTGCGGGACTTCGGTGGCACAGATACGCAGTATTGT.

This clonotype has ten or more counts. The rearrangement uses TRBV29-1 and TRBJ1-4; a weak D match, TRBD1 (5 bases). Germline CDR1 is SQVTM and CDR2 is ANQGSEA. V dropped 3 bases and J dropped 13 bases, with 12 bases sitting between them. The CDR3 covers 11 residues. The CDR3 loop reads CSVEGPGRLFF. The DNA of the CDR3 is TGCAGCGTTGAGGGCCCGGGACGACTGTTTTTT.

This clonotype was seen a handful of times. The V and J genes are TRBV7-8 and TRBJ2-3; D gene ambiguous. Trimming removed 1 base from V and 2 bases from J, with 7 bases in between. CDR1 SGHVS and CDR2 FQNEAQ come from the germline V gene. This CDR3 is built from 14 residues. The CDR3 here is CASSLDIYTDTQYF. The CDR3 DNA is TGTGCCAGCAGCTTAGACATATACACAGATACGCAGTATTTT.

This clonotype was counted at least ten times. V is TRBV2 and J is TRBJ2-7; 7 bases agree with TRBD1. Unmatched junction bases numbered 8, after V lost 6 bases and J lost 0 bases. The CDR3 is 15 amino acids. CDR1 and CDR2 (germline): SNHLY, FYNNEI. CDR3 sequence (DNA): TGTGCCAGCAGAACTGGACAGGTTATCTCCTACGAGCAGTACTTC. Its protein is CASRTGQVISYEQYF. Complete variable domain (other parts from reference TRBV2 and TRBJ2-7): EPEVTQTPSHQVTQMGQEVILRCVPISNHLYFYWYRQILGQKVEFLVSFYNNEISEKSEIFDDQFSVERPDGSNFTLKIRSTKLEDSAMYFCASRTGQVISYEQYFGPGTRLTVT.

This chain connects TRBV28 to TRBJ2-1, with 7 bases identical to TRBD1. This CDR3 spans 16 amino acids. The junction had 5 bases not matched to a gene; V was cut back by 3 bases and J by 0 bases. Per germline, CDR1 MDHEN and CDR2 SYDVKM. CDR3 protein: CASSFDSGGSYNEQFF. CDR3 nucleotides: TGTGCCAGCAGTTTCGATTCAGGGGGCTCCTACAATGAGCAGTTCTTC.